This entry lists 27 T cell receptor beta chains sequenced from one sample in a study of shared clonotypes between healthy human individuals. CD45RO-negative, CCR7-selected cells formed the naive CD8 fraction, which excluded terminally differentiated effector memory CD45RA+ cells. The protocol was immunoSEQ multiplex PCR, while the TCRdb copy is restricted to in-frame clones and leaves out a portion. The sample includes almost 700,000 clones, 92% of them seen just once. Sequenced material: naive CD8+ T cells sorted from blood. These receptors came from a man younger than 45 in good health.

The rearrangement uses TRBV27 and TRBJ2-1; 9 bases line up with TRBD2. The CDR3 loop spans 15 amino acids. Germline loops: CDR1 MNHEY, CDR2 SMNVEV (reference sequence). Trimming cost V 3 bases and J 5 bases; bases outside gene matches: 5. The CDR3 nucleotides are TGTGCCAGCAGTTTCCGACTAGCGGTCAACAATGAGCAGTTCTTC. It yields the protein CASSFRLAVNNEQFF.

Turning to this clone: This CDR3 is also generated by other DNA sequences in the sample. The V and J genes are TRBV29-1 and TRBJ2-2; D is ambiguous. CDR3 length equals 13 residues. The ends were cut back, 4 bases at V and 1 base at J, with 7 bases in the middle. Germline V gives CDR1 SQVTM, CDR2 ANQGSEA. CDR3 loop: CSVGGGNTGELFF. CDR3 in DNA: TGCAGCGTTGGCGGCGGGAACACCGGGGAGCTGTTTTTT.

For the CDR3, the DNA is TGTGCCAGCAGTTACTCAGAGGCCGAGTGGGAGCAGTACTTC. Its translation: CASSYSEAEWEQYF. This chain connects TRBV6-6 to TRBJ2-7; no clear D gene. Germline-derived CDR1 and CDR2 are MNHNY and SVGAGI (reference sequence). Trimming took off 0 bases at V and 7 bases at J, with 13 bases between the two ends. This CDR3 comprises 14 residues.

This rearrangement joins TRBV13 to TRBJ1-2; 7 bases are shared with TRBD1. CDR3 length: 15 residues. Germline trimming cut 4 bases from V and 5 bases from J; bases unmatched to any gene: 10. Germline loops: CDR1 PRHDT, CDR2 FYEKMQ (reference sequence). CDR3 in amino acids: CASSSTDRREYGYTF. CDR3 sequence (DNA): TGTGCCAGCAGCTCCACGGACAGGCGCGAGTATGGCTACACCTTC.

CDR3 nucleotide sequence: TGTGCCAGCAGTCCCGCGGGGGGAGGGGACGGAAAACTGTTTTTT. Translating it yields CASSPAGGGDGKLFF. The gene calls are TRBV5-6 and TRBJ1-4; a weak D match, TRBD1 (5 bases). CDR1 is SGHDT, CDR2 YYEEEE, per germline. V gave up 5 bases and J gave up 10 bases, with 21 bases separating them. This CDR3 spans 15 amino acids.

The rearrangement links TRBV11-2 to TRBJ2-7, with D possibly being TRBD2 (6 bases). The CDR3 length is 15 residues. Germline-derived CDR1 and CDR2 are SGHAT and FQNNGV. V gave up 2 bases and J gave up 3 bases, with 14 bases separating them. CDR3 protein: CASSLLMRDHYEQYF. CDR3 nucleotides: TGTGCCAGCAGCTTATTAATGCGGGACCACTACGAGCAGTACTTC. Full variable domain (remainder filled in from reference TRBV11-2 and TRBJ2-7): EAGVAQSPRYKIIEKRQSVAFWCNPISGHATLYWYQQILGQGPKLLIQFQNNGVVDDSQLPKDRFSAERLKGVDSTLKIQPAKLEDSAVYLCASSLLMRDHYEQYFGPGTRLTVT.

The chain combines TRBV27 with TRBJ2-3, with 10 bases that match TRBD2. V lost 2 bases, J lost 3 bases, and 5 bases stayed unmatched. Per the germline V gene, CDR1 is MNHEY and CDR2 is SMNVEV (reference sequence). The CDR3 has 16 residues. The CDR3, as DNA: TGTGCCAGCAGTTTAGCAACTAGCGGGATAACAGATACGCAGTATTTT. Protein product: CASSLATSGITDTQYF.

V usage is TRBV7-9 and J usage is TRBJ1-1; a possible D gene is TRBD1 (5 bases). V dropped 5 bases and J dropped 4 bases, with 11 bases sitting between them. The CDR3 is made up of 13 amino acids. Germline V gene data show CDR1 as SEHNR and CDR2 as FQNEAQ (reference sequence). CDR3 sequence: CASSDKGTTEAFF. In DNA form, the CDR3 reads TGTGCCAGCAGCGACAAAGGGACCACTGAAGCTTTCTTT. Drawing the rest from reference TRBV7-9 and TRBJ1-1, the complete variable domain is DTGVSQNPRHKITKRGQNVTFRCDPISEHNRLYWYRQTLGQGPEFLTYFQNEAQLEKSRLLSDRFSAERPKGSFSTLEIQRTEQGDSAMYLCASSDKGTTEAFFGQGTRLTVV.

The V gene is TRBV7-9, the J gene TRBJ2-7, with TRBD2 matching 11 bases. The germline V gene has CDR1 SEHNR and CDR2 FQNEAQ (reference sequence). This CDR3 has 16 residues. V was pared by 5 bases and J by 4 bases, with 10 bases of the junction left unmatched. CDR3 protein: CASSPMTSGTLYEQYF. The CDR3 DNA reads TGTGCCAGCAGCCCAATGACTAGCGGGACGTTGTACGAGCAGTACTTC.

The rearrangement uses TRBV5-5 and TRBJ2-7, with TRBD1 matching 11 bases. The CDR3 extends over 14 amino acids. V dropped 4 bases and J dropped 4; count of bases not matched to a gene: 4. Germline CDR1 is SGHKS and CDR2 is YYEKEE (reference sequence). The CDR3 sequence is CASSGGDRGYEQYF. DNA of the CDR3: TGTGCCAGCAGCGGCGGGGACAGGGGGTACGAGCAGTACTTC.

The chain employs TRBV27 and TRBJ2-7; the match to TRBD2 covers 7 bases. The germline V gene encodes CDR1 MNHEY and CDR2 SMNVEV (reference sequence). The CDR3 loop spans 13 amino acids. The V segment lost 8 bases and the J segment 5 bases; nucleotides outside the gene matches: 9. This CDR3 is CASGGVAGHEQYF. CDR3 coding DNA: TGTGCCAGCGGGGGGGTGGCGGGGCACGAGCAGTACTTC.

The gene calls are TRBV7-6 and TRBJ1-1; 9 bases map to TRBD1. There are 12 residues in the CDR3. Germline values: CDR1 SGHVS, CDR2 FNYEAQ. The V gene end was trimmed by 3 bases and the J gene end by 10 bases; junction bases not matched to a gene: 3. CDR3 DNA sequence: TGTGCCAGCAGCTTCCCGGGACAGGGAGCTTTCTTT. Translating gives CASSFPGQGAFF.

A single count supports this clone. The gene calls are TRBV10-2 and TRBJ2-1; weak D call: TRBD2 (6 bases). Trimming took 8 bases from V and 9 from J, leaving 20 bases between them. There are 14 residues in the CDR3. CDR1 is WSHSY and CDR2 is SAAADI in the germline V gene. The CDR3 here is CASVPGLQRAEQFF. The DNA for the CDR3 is TGCGCCAGCGTACCGGGACTCCAGAGGGCTGAGCAGTTCTTC.

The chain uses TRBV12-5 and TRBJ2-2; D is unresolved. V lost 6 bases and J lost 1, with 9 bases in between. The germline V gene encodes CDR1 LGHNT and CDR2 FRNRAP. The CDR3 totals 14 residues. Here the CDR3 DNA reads TGTGCTAGTGGGCTACGACAGAACACCGGGGAGCTGTTTTTT. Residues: CASGLRQNTGELFF.

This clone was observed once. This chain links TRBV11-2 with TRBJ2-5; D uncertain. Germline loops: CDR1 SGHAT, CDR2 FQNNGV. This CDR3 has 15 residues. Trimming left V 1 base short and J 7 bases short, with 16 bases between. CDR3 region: CASSLGPKTPRTQYF. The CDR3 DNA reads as TGTGCCAGCAGCTTAGGTCCTAAGACACCGCGGACCCAGTACTTC. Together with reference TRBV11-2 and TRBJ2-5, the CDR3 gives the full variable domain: EAGVAQSPRYKIIEKRQSVAFWCNPISGHATLYWYQQILGQGPKLLIQFQNNGVVDDSQLPKDRFSAERLKGVDSTLKIQPAKLEDSAVYLCASSLGPKTPRTQYFGPGTRLLVL.

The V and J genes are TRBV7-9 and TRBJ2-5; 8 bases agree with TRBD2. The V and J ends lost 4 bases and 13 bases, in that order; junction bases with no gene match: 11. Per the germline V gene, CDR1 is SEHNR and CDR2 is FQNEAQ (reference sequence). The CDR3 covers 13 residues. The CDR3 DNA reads TGTGCCAGCAGCTGGGACTTGACCGGGGGGGCGTACTTC. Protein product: CASSWDLTGGAYF. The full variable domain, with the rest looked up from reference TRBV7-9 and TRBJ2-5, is DTGVSQNPRHKITKRGQNVTFRCDPISEHNRLYWYRQTLGQGPEFLTYFQNEAQLEKSRLLSDRFSAERPKGSFSTLEIQRTEQGDSAMYLCASSWDLTGGAYFGPGTRLLVL.

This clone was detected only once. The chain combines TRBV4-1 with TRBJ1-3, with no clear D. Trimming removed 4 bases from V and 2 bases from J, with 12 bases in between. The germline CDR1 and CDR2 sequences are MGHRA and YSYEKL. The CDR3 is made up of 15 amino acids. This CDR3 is CASSPPGIPGNTIYF. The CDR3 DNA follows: TGCGCCAGCAGCCCCCCGGGTATCCCTGGAAACACCATATATTTT.

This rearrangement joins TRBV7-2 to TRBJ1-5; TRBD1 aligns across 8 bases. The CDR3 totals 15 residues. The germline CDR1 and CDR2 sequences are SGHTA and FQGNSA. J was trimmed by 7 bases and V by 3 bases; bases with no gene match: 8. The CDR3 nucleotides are TGTGCCAGCAGCTTGGGACAGGTTTTAGGGCAGCCCCAGCATTTT. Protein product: CASSLGQVLGQPQHF.

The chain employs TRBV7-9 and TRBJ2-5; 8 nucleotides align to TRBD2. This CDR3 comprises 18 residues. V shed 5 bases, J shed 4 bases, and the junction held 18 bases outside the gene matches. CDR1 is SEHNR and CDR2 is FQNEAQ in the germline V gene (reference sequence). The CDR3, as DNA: TGTGCCAGCAGCCCAAAAGCGGGAGTCGCTAGTGGTGGAGAGACCCAGTACTTC. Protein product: CASSPKAGVASGGETQYF.

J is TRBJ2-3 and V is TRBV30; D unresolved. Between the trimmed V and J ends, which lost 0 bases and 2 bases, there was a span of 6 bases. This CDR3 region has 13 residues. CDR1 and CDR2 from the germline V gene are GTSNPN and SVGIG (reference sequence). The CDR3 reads CAWSVGDTDTQYF. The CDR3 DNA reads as TGTGCCTGGAGTGTTGGTGACACAGATACGCAGTATTTT.

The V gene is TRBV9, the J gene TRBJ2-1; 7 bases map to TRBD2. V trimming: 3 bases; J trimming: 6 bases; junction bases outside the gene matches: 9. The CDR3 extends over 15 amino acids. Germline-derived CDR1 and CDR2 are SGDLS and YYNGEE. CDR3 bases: TGTGCCAGCAGCGCTTTTAGCGGGTCCCCCAATGAGCAGTTCTTC. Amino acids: CASSAFSGSPNEQFF.

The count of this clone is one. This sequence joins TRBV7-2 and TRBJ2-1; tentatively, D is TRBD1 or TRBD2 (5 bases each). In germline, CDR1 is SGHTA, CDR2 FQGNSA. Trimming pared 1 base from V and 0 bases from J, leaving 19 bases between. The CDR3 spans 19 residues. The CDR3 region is CASSLVGRTVISSYNEQFF. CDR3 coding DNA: TGTGCCAGCAGCTTAGTGGGACGTACGGTTATCAGCTCCTACAATGAGCAGTTCTTC.

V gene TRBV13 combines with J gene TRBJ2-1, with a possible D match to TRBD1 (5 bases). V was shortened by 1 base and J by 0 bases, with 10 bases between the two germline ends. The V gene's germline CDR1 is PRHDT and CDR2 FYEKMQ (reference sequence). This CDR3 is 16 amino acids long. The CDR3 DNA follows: TGTGCCAGCAGCTTAGCAGGGATCGGCTCCTACAATGAGCAGTTCTTC. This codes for CASSLAGIGSYNEQFF.

The CDR3 DNA is TGTGCCATCAGGGATAGAGCAGGACGGAACAGACCTTACAATGAGCAGTTCTTC. Translation gives CAIRDRAGRNRPYNEQFF. V and J are TRBV10-3 and TRBJ2-1; D unresolved. The CDR3 contains 18 residues. With 6 bases removed from V and 4 bases from J, the gap between germline ends came to 25 bases. Germline assignment: CDR1 ENHRY and CDR2 SYGVKD.

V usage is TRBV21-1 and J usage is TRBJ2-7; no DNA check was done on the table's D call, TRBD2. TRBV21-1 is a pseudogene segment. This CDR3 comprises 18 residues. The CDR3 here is CASSAMMWTVTSWYEQYF. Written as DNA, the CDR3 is TGTGCCAGCAGCGCTATGATGTGGACAGTGACTAGCTGGTACGAGCAGTACTTC.

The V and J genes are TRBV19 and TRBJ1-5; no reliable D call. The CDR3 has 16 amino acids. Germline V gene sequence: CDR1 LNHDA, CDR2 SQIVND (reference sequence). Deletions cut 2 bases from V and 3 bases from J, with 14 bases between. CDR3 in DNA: TGTGCCAGTAGTATATATAACCCGGGTTACAATCAGCCCCAGCATTTT. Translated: CASSIYNPGYNQPQHF.

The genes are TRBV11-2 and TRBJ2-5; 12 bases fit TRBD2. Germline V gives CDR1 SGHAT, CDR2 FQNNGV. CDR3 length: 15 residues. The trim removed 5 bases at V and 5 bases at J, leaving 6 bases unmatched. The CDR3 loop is CASSLGLAGFETQYF. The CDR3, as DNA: TGTGCCAGCAGCCTAGGACTAGCGGGATTCGAGACCCAGTACTTC.